The TCR beta chain described here comes from a study of blood T cell repertoires in COVID-19. Across the study: Samples taken during acute and convalescent COVID-19 were collected in the United States, Italy and Spain.

Authors' processing steps: Amplification of reference gene primers provided the estimated nucleated cell counts. Repertoires were generated with immunoSEQ multiplex PCR, while TCRdb's copy carries only in-frame clones and drops some. V, J and clone size were drawn from that table, and D and trimming were deduced from the DNA. Among more than 95,000 clones listed, around 83% were seen once. The ends lost 4 bases at V and 8 bases at J; junction bases unmatched: 8. CDR3 length: 14 residues. The germline V gene has CDR1 SGHRS and CDR2 YFSETQ. The chain joins TRBV5-1 to TRBJ1-2; 10 bases fit TRBD1. The sequence derives from a woman of 80 years or more with acute or convalescent COVID-19. Sequenced sample: peripheral blood. The CDR3 reads CASSHGTGDYGYTF. As DNA, the CDR3 is TGCGCCAGCAGCCACGGGACAGGGGATTACGGCTACACCTTC.